Sequencing of this T cell receptor (beta chain) was carried out in a study of metastatic and nonmetastatic thyroid tumors. Background on the study: Repertoires from blood and tumor or nodule tissue of malignant and benign thyroid patients were compared.

CDR1 is SGDLS, CDR2 YYNGEE, per germline. The CDR3 runs 14 residues. TCRdb reassembled clones from the PCR reads with MiXCR. Of about 93,000 clones in the sample, roughly 12% were seen once. With regard to this clone: The junction and the germline gene differ at one end; a read error may be behind it.

Thyroid surgery was performed in patients who had received no treatment beforehand. V gene TRBV9 combines with J gene TRBJ2-7; D is perhaps TRBD2 (5 bases). This sequence was found in a female donor with papillary thyroid cancer or a benign thyroid nodule (not recorded which). Some clones in this sample may be carry-over from other donors' samples. Sequenced sample: blood. The CDR3 sequence: CVSSVGRGPYEQYF. The CDR3 nucleotides read TGTGTCAGCAGCGTAGGCCGGGGTCCCTACGAGCAGTACTTC. Drawing the rest from reference TRBV9 and TRBJ2-7, the complete variable domain is DSGVTQTPKHLITATGQRVTLRCSPRSGDLSVYWYQQSLDQGLQFLIQYYNGEERAKGNILERFSAQQFPDLHSELNLSSLELGDSALYFCVSSVGRGPYEQYFGPGTRLTVT.